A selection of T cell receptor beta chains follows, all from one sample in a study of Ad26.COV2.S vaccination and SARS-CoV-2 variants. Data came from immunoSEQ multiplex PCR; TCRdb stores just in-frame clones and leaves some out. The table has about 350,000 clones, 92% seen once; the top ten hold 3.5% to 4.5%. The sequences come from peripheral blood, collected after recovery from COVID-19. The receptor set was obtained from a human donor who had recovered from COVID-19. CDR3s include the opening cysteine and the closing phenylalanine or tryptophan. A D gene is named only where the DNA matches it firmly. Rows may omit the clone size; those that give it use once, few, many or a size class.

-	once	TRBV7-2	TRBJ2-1	CASSSVRSEQFF	TGTGCCAGCAGCTCCGTTAGGAGTGAGCAGTTCTTC
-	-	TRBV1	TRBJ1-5	CTRDIRGASQPQHF	TGCACCCGAGACATTCGGGGGGCGAGTCAGCCCCAGCATTTT
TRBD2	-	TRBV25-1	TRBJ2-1	CASRGVYNEQFF	TGTGCCAGCCGGGGGGTTTACAATGAGCAGTTCTTC
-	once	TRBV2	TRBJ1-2	CASSETTGEGYTF	TGTGCCAGCAGTGAAACGACCGGGGAGGGCTACACCTTC
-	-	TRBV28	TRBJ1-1	CASSLFVKGQTEAFF	TGTGCCAGCAGTTTATTTGTGAAGGGGCAGACTGAAGCTTTCTTT
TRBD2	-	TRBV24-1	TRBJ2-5	CATSDGAGGPGKTQYF	TGTGCCACCAGTGATGGAGCGGGGGGGCCAGGAAAGACCCAGTACTTC
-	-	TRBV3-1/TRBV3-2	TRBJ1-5	CASSQTQAVLPQHF	TGTGCCAGCAGCCAAACCCAGGCGGTTCTGCCCCAGCATTTT
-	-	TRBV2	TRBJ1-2	CASFRLNYGYTF	TGTGCCAGCTTTCGGCTTAACTATGGCTACACCTTC
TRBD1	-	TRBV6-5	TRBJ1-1	CASKTGTAITEAFF	TGTGCCAGCAAAACGGGGACAGCGATCACTGAAGCTTTCTTT
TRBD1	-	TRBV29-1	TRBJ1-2	CSVDDGTGPYGYTF	TGCAGCGTTGATGATGGGACAGGGCCCTATGGCTACACCTTC
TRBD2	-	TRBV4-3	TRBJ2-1	CASSQRKGLDGNEQFF	TGCGCCAGCAGCCAACGCAAGGGACTAGACGGCAATGAGCAGTTCTTC